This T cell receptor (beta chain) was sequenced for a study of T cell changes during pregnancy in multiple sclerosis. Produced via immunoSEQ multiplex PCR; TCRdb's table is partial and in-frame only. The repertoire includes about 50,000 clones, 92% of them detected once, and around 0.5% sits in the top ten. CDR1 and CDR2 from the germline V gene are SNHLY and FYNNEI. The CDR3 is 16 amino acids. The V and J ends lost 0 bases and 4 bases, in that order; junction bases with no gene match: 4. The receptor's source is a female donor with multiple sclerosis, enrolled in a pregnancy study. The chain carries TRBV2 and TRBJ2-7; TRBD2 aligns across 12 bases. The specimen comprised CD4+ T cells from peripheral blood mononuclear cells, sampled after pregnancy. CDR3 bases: TGTGCCAGCAGTGAAGCAGAGACTAGCGGGAGATACGAGCAGTACTTC. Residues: CASSEAETSGRYEQYF.